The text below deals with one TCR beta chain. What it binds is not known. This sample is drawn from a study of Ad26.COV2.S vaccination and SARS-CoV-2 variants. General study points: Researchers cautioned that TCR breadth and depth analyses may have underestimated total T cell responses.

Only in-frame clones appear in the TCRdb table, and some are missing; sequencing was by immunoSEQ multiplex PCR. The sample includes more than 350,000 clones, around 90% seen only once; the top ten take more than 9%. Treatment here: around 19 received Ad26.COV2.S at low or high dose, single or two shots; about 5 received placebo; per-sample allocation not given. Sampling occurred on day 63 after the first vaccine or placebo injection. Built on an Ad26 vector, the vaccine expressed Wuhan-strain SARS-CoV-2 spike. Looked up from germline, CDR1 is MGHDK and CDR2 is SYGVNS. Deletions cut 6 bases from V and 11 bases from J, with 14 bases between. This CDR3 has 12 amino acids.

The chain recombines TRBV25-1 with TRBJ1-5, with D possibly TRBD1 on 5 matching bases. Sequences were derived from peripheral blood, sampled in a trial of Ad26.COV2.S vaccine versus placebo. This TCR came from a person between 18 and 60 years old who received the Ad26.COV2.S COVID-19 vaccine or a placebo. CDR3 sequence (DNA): TGTGCCAGCAGCCCCATTGGGGGGACCCAGCATTTT. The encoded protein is CASSPIGGTQHF. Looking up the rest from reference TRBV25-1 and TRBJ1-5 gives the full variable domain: EADIYQTPRYLVIGTGKKITLECSQTMGHDKMYWYQQDPGMELHLIHYSYGVNSTEKGDLSSESTVSRIRTEHFPLTLESARPSHTSQYLCASSPIGGTQHFGDGTRLSIL.